The T cell receptor (beta chain) under discussion was sequenced for a study of cytomegalovirus exposure and HLA in healthy donors. Study summary: One earlier analysis, a look at around 170 million T cells, found fewer than 140 million unique TCR beta sequences.

Trimming took off 1 base at V and 8 bases at J, with 11 bases between the two ends. Germline V lookup: CDR1 SEHNR, CDR2 FQNEAQ (reference sequence). The CDR3 covers 13 residues. Study results and limitations: One later analysis reportedly identified an Asian-associated ancestry cluster that showed fewer N-insertions than the roughly 640-donor mean. Confirmation was obtained in vitro that a few CMV-associated chains are specific for CMV antigens.

The PCR employed 60 Vbeta primers together with 13 Jbeta primers. Per the original data handling: Tens of millions of unique TCR beta chains, approximately 11 million of them shared, were counted by a later analysis. Method: immunoSEQ multiplex PCR; TCRdb's copy keeps in-frame clones and lacks some. V, J and clone size derive from that table, while D and trimming were established from the DNA sequence. The sample gives more than 100,000 clones, approximately 8.9% of which show up once; 6.5% to 8.5% is in the top ten. Comment on this clone: The antigen is not known.

The rearrangement links TRBV7-9 to TRBJ1-2; D gene uncertain. The sequence came from a middle-aged woman in good health and CMV-seropositive. The source material was PBMCs. The CDR3 reads CASSLVAGSGYTF. CDR3 bases: TGTGCCAGCAGCTTAGTCGCGGGCAGCGGCTACACCTTC.